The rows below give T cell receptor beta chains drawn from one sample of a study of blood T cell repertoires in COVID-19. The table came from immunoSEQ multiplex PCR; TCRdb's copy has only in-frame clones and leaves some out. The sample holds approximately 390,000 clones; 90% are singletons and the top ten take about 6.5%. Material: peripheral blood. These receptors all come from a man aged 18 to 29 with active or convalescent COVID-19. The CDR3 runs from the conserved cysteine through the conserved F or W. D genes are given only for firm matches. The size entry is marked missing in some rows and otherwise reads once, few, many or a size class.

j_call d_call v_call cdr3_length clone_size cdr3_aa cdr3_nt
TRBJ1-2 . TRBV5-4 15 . CASSSRELPMYGYTF TGTGCCAGCAGCTCGCGGGAGCTTCCGATGTATGGCTACACCTTC
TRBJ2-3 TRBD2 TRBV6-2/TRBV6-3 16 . CASSYVRGDWTDTQYF TGTGCCAGCAGTTACGTACGGGGGGACTGGACAGATACGCAGTATTTT
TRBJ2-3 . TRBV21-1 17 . CASSLPLAGGSTDTQYF TGTGCCAGCAGCCTACCGCTAGCGGGGGGGTCGACAGATACGCAGTATTTT
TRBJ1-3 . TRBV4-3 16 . CASSQDRGITGNTIYF TGCGCCAGCAGCCAAGACAGGGGAATTACTGGAAACACCATATATTTT
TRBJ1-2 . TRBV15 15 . CATSRDFQDIYGYTF TGTGCCACCAGCAGAGATTTTCAGGACATCTATGGCTACACCTTC
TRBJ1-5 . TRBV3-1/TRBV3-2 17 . CASSQGLSYRGNQPQHF TGTGCCAGCAGCCAGGGGCTGTCCTACAGGGGCAATCAGCCCCAGCATTTT
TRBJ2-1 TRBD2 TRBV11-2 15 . CASSPWGGSYNEQFF TGTGCCAGCAGCCCCTGGGGGGGCTCCTACAATGAGCAGTTCTTC
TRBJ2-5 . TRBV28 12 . CASSSPPRPQYF TGTGCCAGCAGCTCACCCCCGCGGCCCCAGTACTTC
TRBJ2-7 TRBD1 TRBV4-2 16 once CASSQGTTGGAYEQYF TGTGCCAGCAGCCAAGGGACGACAGGGGGTGCCTACGAGCAGTACTTC
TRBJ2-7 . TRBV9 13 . CASSGRLTYEQYF TGTGCCAGCAGTGGGAGATTAACCTACGAGCAGTACTTC
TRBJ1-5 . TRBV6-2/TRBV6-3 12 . CASSSGNQPQHF TGTGCCAGCAGTTCCGGGAATCAGCCCCAGCATTTT
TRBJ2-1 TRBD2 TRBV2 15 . CASSVGLAGYNEQFF TGTGCCAGCAGTGTAGGACTAGCGGGGTACAATGAGCAGTTCTTC
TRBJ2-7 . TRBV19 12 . CASISGSYEQYF TGTGCCAGTATATCGGGATCCTACGAGCAGTACTTC
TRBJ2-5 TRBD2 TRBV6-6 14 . CASRPSGREETQYF TGTGCCAGCAGACCTAGCGGGAGGGAAGAGACCCAGTACTTC
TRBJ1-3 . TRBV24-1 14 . CATSDGDSGNTIYF TGTGCCACCAGTGACGGGGACTCTGGAAACACCATATATTTT
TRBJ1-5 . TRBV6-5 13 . CASSYDSHQPQHF TGTGCCAGCAGTTACGACAGTCATCAGCCCCAGCATTTT
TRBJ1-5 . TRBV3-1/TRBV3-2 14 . CASSQTGGNQPQHF TGTGCCAGCAGCCAAACCGGGGGGAATCAGCCCCAGCATTTT
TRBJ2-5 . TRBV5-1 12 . CASSPNQETQYF TGCGCCAGCAGCCCAAACCAAGAGACCCAGTACTTC
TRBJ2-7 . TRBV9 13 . CASSVAQGYEQYF TGTGCCAGCAGCGTAGCACAGGGCTACGAGCAGTACTTC
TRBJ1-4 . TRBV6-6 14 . CASSSGGTNEKLFF TGTGCCAGCAGCTCGGGGGGAACTAATGAAAAACTGTTTTTT
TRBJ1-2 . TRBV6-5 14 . CASSYSGGSGGYTF TGTGCCAGCAGTTACTCAGGGGGTTCGGGCGGCTACACCTTC
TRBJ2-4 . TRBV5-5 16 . CASSYSAGLTKNIQYF TGTGCCAGCAGCTACTCGGCAGGGCTTACCAAAAACATTCAGTACTTC
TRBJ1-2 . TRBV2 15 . CASSESLNTNYGYTF TGTGCCAGCAGTGAATCGCTCAACACTAACTATGGCTACACCTTC
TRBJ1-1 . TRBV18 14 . CASSPGTRGPEAFF TGTGCCAGCTCTCCCGGGACAAGAGGCCCTGAAGCTTTCTTT
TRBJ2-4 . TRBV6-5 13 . CASSLGAKNIQYF TGTGCCAGCTCCCTAGGAGCCAAAAACATTCAGTACTTC
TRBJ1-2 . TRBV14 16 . CASSQDLAATNYGYTF TGTGCCAGCAGCCAAGATCTGGCAGCGACTAACTATGGCTACACCTTC
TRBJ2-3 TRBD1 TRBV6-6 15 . CASRPPRGPTDTQYF TGTGCCAGCAGGCCTCCCAGGGGGCCGACAGATACGCAGTATTTT
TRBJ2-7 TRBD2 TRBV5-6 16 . CASSLTTSGSSYEQYF TGTGCCAGCAGCCTAACCACTAGCGGGAGCTCCTACGAGCAGTACTTC
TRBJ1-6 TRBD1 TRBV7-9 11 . CASSRDSGLHF TGTGCCAGCAGCCGGGACAGCGGTCTCCACTTT
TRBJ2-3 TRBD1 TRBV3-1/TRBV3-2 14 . CASSWTGGTDTQYF TGTGCCAGCAGTTGGACAGGGGGCACAGATACGCAGTATTTT
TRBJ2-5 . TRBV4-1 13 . CASRGLLQETQYF TGCGCCAGCAGGGGGCTACTTCAAGAGACCCAGTACTTC
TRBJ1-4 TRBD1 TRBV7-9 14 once CASTMGQFNEKLFF TGTGCCAGCACCATGGGACAGTTTAATGAAAAACTGTTTTTT
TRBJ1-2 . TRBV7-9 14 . CASSLGPGTHGYTF TGTGCCAGCAGCTTAGGACCGGGAACCCATGGCTACACCTTC
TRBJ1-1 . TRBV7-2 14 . CASSSDIRNTEAFF TGTGCCAGCAGCTCGGACATAAGGAACACTGAAGCTTTCTTT
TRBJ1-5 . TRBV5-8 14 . CASSFGGSNQPQHF TGTGCCAGCAGCTTCGGGGGTAGCAATCAGCCCCAGCATTTT
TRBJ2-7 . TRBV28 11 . CASYSVDEQYF TGTGCCAGCTATAGCGTGGACGAGCAGTACTTC
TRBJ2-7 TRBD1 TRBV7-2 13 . CASSLQGAYEQYF TGTGCCAGCAGCTTGCAGGGGGCCTACGAGCAGTACTTC